This is a list of T cell receptor beta chains from one sample in a study of shared clonotypes between healthy human individuals. Produced via immunoSEQ multiplex PCR; TCRdb's table is partial and in-frame only. The sample lists about 2.4 million clones; 93% were seen once. The sample was naive CD4+ T cells from PBMCs. Every receptor here comes from a man between 18 and 35 years old in good health. Some clones in this sample may be carry-over from other donors' samples. The CDR3 runs from the conserved cysteine through the conserved F or W. A D gene is named only where the DNA matches it firmly. For some rows the clone size is stated as once, few or many, or as a class when expanded; others skip it.

clone_size: NA
j_call: TRBJ1-2
d_call: TRBD1
v_call: TRBV18
cdr3_nt: TGTGCCAGCTCATCCGACAGGGGTAACTATGGCTACACCTTC
cdr3_aa: CASSSDRGNYGYTF

clone_size: few
j_call: TRBJ1-5
d_call: NA
v_call: TRBV6-1
cdr3_nt: TGTGCCACCGCGGGGTCTAGCAATCAGCCCCAGCATTTT
cdr3_aa: CATAGSSNQPQHF

clone_size: few
j_call: TRBJ1-2
d_call: TRBD1
v_call: TRBV7-9
cdr3_nt: TGTGCCAGCAGCTTTCAGGGGGATGGCTACACCTTC
cdr3_aa: CASSFQGDGYTF

clone_size: NA
j_call: TRBJ1-2
d_call: NA
v_call: TRBV4-3
cdr3_nt: TGCGCCAGCAGCCAAGCTCACACGACTCCCGAGGGCTATGGCTACACCTTC
cdr3_aa: CASSQAHTTPEGYGYTF

clone_size: NA
j_call: TRBJ1-3
d_call: NA
v_call: TRBV29-1
cdr3_nt: TGCAGCGTTCGTGCAGGGGTCTCTGGAAACACAATATATTTT
cdr3_aa: CSVRAGVSGNTIYF

clone_size: NA
j_call: TRBJ1-4
d_call: NA
v_call: TRBV15
cdr3_nt: TGTGCCACCAGCAGATCCCCGGGTAATAATGAAAAACTGTTTTTT
cdr3_aa: CATSRSPGNNEKLFF

clone_size: once
j_call: TRBJ1-2
d_call: NA
v_call: TRBV6-5
cdr3_nt: TGTGCCAGCAGCCGCGAATGGACGGGTGGCTACACCTTC
cdr3_aa: CASSREWTGGYTF

clone_size: NA
j_call: TRBJ1-1
d_call: NA
v_call: TRBV30
cdr3_nt: TGTGCCTGGAGCCCGGGCCCGGCTGAAGCTTTCTTT
cdr3_aa: CAWSPGPAEAFF

clone_size: NA
j_call: TRBJ1-1
d_call: TRBD1
v_call: TRBV5-1
cdr3_nt: TGCGCCAGCAGCTCCGCCCTGACAGGGGAGGCTGAAGCTTTCTTT
cdr3_aa: CASSSALTGEAEAFF

clone_size: NA
j_call: TRBJ1-5
d_call: TRBD1
v_call: TRBV5-6
cdr3_nt: TGTGCCAGCAGCCTGGGGACAGCTAATCAGCCCCAGCATTTT
cdr3_aa: CASSLGTANQPQHF